A selection of T cell receptor beta chains follows, all from one sample in a study of T cells in Graves' hyperthyroidism and ophthalmopathy. TCRdb re-derived calls from the multiplex PCR reads in MiXCR, one entry per CDR3 protein. Of 750,000 to 950,000 distinct CDR3 sequences in the sample, more than 30% were seen once. What was sequenced was blood. The origin of the receptors is a man younger than 30 with Graves' hyperthyroidism. The CDR3 runs from the conserved cysteine through the conserved F or W. Each record gives: V gene, clone size, D gene, J gene, CDR3 DNA, CDR3 protein. D genes are given only for firm matches. Expanded clones are given a class, and other clones once, few, many or no size at all.

V: TRBV19
size: NA
D: NA
J: TRBJ1-6
DNA: TGTGCCAGTAGTGTCCTGGGGGGGCGCGAATCACCCCTCCACTTT
CDR3: CASSVLGGRESPLHF

V: TRBV19
size: few
D: NA
J: TRBJ1-1
DNA: TGTGCCAGTAGTATAGGCACATTAGGCACTGAAGCTTTCTTT
CDR3: CASSIGTLGTEAFF

V: TRBV6-5
size: few
D: NA
J: TRBJ2-7
DNA: TGTGCCAGCAGTTACCTCATTGGCCAGGACAACGAGCAGTACTTC
CDR3: CASSYLIGQDNEQYF

V: TRBV14
size: NA
D: TRBD2
J: TRBJ2-7
DNA: TGTGCCAGCAGCCAACTGGGGCGGGAGCAATACTTC
CDR3: CASSQLGREQYF

V: TRBV29-1
size: NA
D: NA
J: TRBJ2-1
DNA: TGCAGCGCGTCAGACAATGAGCAGTTCTTC
CDR3: CSASDNEQFF

V: TRBV25-1
size: many
D: NA
J: TRBJ1-1
DNA: TGTGCCAGCAGTAGTCTTGGGAACACTGAAGCTTTCTTT
CDR3: CASSSLGNTEAFF

V: TRBV29-1
size: many
D: NA
J: TRBJ1-4
DNA: TGCAGCGTTGAAGGAGGTCCGGACGCAACTAATGAAAAACTGTTTTTT
CDR3: CSVEGGPDATNEKLFF

V: TRBV7-2
size: many
D: TRBD1
J: TRBJ1-4
DNA: TGTGCCAGCAGCTTACACAGGGGGCAGGAAAAACTGTTTTTT
CDR3: CASSLHRGQEKLFF

V: TRBV20-1
size: NA
D: NA
J: TRBJ1-2
DNA: TGCAGTGCTAGAGGTGGGCTGGGGGATGGCTACACCTTC
CDR3: CSARGGLGDGYTF

V: TRBV29-1
size: few
D: NA
J: TRBJ2-2
DNA: TGCAGCTTCCGGGTCCACACCGGGGAGCTGTTTTTT
CDR3: CSFRVHTGELFF

V: TRBV20-1
size: many
D: NA
J: TRBJ2-2
DNA: TGCAGTGCAGCACAGGTTTCGAACACCGGGGAGCTGTTTTTT
CDR3: CSAAQVSNTGELFF

V: TRBV6-5
size: NA
D: TRBD1
J: TRBJ2-7
DNA: TGTGCCAGCAGTACATCCGGGACAGGCTCCTACGAGCAGTACTTC
CDR3: CASSTSGTGSYEQYF

V: TRBV20-1
size: few
D: NA
J: TRBJ2-7
DNA: TGCAGTGCTAGAGCCGGGCGCAGCTACGAGCAGTACTTC
CDR3: CSARAGRSYEQYF

V: TRBV11-2
size: few
D: NA
J: TRBJ2-7
DNA: TGTGCCAGCAGCTACGAGGACGGTTCCTACGAGCAGTACTTC
CDR3: CASSYEDGSYEQYF

V: TRBV7-3
size: NA
D: NA
J: TRBJ1-1
DNA: TGTGCCAGCAGTTACGATCTGGGAACTGAAGCTTTCTTT
CDR3: CASSYDLGTEAFF

V: TRBV29-1
size: NA
D: NA
J: TRBJ1-5
DNA: TGCAGCGTTGGTCACAGCCCTGAGCAGACCCAGCATTTT
CDR3: CSVGHSPEQTQHF

V: TRBV29-1
size: NA
D: TRBD1
J: TRBJ2-7
DNA: TGCAGCGCTGACGGACAGGGAGGCGAGCAGTACTTC
CDR3: CSADGQGGEQYF

V: TRBV6-5
size: few
D: NA
J: TRBJ1-4
DNA: TGTGCCAGCAGTTATGCGAGCGGCAAACTGTTTTTT
CDR3: CASSYASGKLFF

V: TRBV25-1
size: NA
D: NA
J: TRBJ2-3
DNA: TGTGCCAGCAGCGCCCAGGAGAGACGCACAGATACGCAGTATTTT
CDR3: CASSAQERRTDTQYF

V: TRBV29-1
size: NA
D: NA
J: TRBJ2-3
DNA: TGCAGCGTTCATCTCCCCAGCACAGATACGCAGTATTTT
CDR3: CSVHLPSTDTQYF

V: TRBV29-1
size: once
D: NA
J: TRBJ2-2
DNA: TGCAGCGTTGAAGGCCGCAACACCGGGGAGCTGGTTTTT
CDR3: CSVEGRNTGELVF

V: TRBV29-1
size: NA
D: NA
J: TRBJ1-6
DNA: TGCAGCGTCGGGAACGATAGATTCCTTATCGTTTCACCCCTCCACTTC
CDR3: CSVGNDRFLIVSPLHF

V: TRBV11-2
size: few
D: NA
J: TRBJ2-2
DNA: TGTGCCAGCAGCTTAAGGGCCAAATCCACCGGGGAGCTGTTTTTT
CDR3: CASSLRAKSTGELFF

V: TRBV7-9
size: many
D: NA
J: TRBJ1-1
DNA: TGTGCCAGCAGCTTTCAGGGGTGGCCTGAAGCTTTCTTT
CDR3: CASSFQGWPEAFF

V: TRBV7-8
size: NA
D: NA
J: TRBJ2-5
DNA: TGTGCCAGCACCCTTCAGGGAGAGACCCAGTACTTC
CDR3: CASTLQGETQYF

V: TRBV12-3/TRBV12-4
size: NA
D: NA
J: TRBJ2-7
DNA: TGTGCCAGCAGTTTCCAGGGGCAGTACTTC
CDR3: CASSFQGQYF

V: TRBV12-3/TRBV12-4
size: few
D: NA
J: TRBJ1-5
DNA: TGTGCCAGCAGTTTTCGGCGAAGGGGTTTCGGTGTCGGGACGGAATATAGCAATCAGCCCCAGCATTTT
CDR3: CASSFRRRGFGVGTEYSNQPQHF

V: TRBV7-9
size: few
D: NA
J: TRBJ1-4
DNA: TGTGCCAGCAGCGCTGAAAGTCGGGTTGACGAAAAACTGTTTTTT
CDR3: CASSAESRVDEKLFF

V: TRBV7-9
size: NA
D: NA
J: TRBJ2-3
DNA: TGTGCCAGCAGCACCGGGACTAGCACAGATACGCAGTATTTT
CDR3: CASSTGTSTDTQYF

V: TRBV10-3
size: NA
D: NA
J: TRBJ1-6
DNA: TGTGCCATCGCAGGGATCCTAGGTTCACCCCTCCACTTT
CDR3: CAIAGILGSPLHF

V: TRBV18
size: NA
D: NA
J: TRBJ2-7
DNA: TGTGCCAGCTCACCACAGGTAGCAGAGCACTACGAGCAGTACTTC
CDR3: CASSPQVAEHYEQYF

V: TRBV15
size: NA
D: TRBD1
J: TRBJ1-1
DNA: TGTGCCACCAGCAGTTATGGACAGGGGGCCACTGAAGCTTTCTTT
CDR3: CATSSYGQGATEAFF

V: TRBV9
size: few
D: NA
J: TRBJ2-7
DNA: TGTGCCAGCAGCTATTATCGGGACAACTTCTACGAGCAGTACTTC
CDR3: CASSYYRDNFYEQYF

V: TRBV10-3
size: many
D: NA
J: TRBJ2-2
DNA: TGTGCCATCAGTGCCAGGGGGAACACCGGGGAGCTGTTTTTT
CDR3: CAISARGNTGELFF

V: TRBV6-5
size: few
D: NA
J: TRBJ1-1
DNA: TGTGCCAGCATTCCACCGGCAGGATCCGGAGCTTTCTTT
CDR3: CASIPPAGSGAFF

V: TRBV7-8
size: few
D: NA
J: TRBJ2-3
DNA: TGTGCCAGCAGCCGTATCGGGCCGGGAGATACGCAGTATTTT
CDR3: CASSRIGPGDTQYF

V: TRBV7-8
size: NA
D: TRBD2
J: TRBJ2-7
DNA: TGTGCCAGCAGTTCGGGACTAGCGGGACAGGCCCCCTACGAGCAGTACTTC
CDR3: CASSSGLAGQAPYEQYF

V: TRBV20-1
size: many
D: TRBD2
J: TRBJ2-7
DNA: TGCAGTGCTAGTCCGATAGCGGGAGATGGTTCCTACGAGCAGTACTTC
CDR3: CSASPIAGDGSYEQYF

V: TRBV19
size: NA
D: NA
J: TRBJ1-5
DNA: TGTGCCAGTTTATCGGGAACCCATCAGCCCCAGCATTTT
CDR3: CASLSGTHQPQHF

V: TRBV29-1
size: NA
D: TRBD1
J: TRBJ1-4
DNA: TGCAGCGTGCAGACAGGGGGCGCTCAGGAAAAACTGTTTTTT
CDR3: CSVQTGGAQEKLFF

V: TRBV7-3
size: few
D: TRBD1
J: TRBJ1-5
DNA: TGTGCCAGCAGCTTAACCGGGACAGGGGGTAATCAGCCCCAGCATTTT
CDR3: CASSLTGTGGNQPQHF

V: TRBV20-1
size: NA
D: NA
J: TRBJ2-7
DNA: TGCAGTGCTAGAGGCCTGGACCCCACGGGGGACGAGCAGTACTTC
CDR3: CSARGLDPTGDEQYF